This TCR beta chain was identified during a study of CD8 T cells in Susac syndrome. Overall study findings and caveats: The study conceded that relatively few individuals underwent its TCR sequencing and HLA analysis.

RNA was extracted with the RNeasy kit, and a quantity of roughly 0.5 to 1 ug was reverse transcribed using random hexamers. The TCR beta CDR3 was amplified by immunoSEQ multiplex PCR across 54 Vbeta, 13 Jbeta. TCRdb re-called the immunoSEQ multiplex PCR reads through MiXCR, storing one row per CDR3 protein. The data show about 130,000 distinct CDR3 sequences, about 95% seen once. V gave up 2 bases and J gave up 8 bases, with 16 bases separating them. Germline CDR1 reads SGHDT; CDR2 reads YYEEEE. The CDR3 contains 14 residues. The healthy controls were matched to patients by age and sex. The TEMRA cells underwent FACS enrichment, while the CD8+ and CD4+ T cells underwent negative isolation. Of note for this clonotype: The target antigen is unknown.

Sequenced: CD4+ T cells from PBMCs. This TCR was recovered from a human donor in good health. The V gene is TRBV5-6, the J gene TRBJ1-1, with TRBD1 as a possible D gene (6 bases). CDR3 amino acids: CASSFPGQGLEAFF. The CDR3 DNA reads TGTGCCAGCAGCTTTCCGGGACAAGGGCTAGAAGCTTTCTTT.